Detailed here is one T cell receptor beta chain. The target antigen is unknown. In this CDR3 the conserved last residue, phenylalanine or tryptophan, is missing, so a read error is likely. Tregs were sorted as CD4+CD25+CD127-/low cells. Full-length variable regions came from constant-region reverse primers plus semi-nested Nested Universal Primer A PCR. Each CDR3 protein gets one entry after TCRdb re-called the 5' RACE reads with MiXCR. The sample includes roughly 30,000 distinct CDR3 sequences, around 27% seen only once; the top ten take less than 2.5%. The CDR3 is made up of 14 amino acids. Germline CDR1 LGHDT, CDR2 YNNKEL (reference sequence). The V end was cut by 4 bases, the J end by 3 bases, with 12 bases between. Findings and caveats of the study: Tumor Treg TCRs overlapped most with tumor naive CD4+ cells.

Sequenced input: tumor-infiltrating Tregs sorted from the breast tumor. This sequence joins TRBV3-1 and TRBJ1-1, with D hard to call. The receptor was derived from a female donor with breast cancer. CDR3: CASSPWATDTEAFL. CDR3 DNA sequence: TGTGCCAGCAGCCCCTGGGCAACAGACACTGAAGCTTTCCTT.